The 32 T cell receptor beta chains reported below all come from one sample, sequenced in a study of shared clonotypes between healthy human individuals. The repertoire was sequenced with immunoSEQ multiplex PCR; TCRdb's copy has only in-frame clones and lacks some. The sample includes roughly 1 million clones, approximately 80% of them seen just once. The sequenced sample consisted of memory CD4+ T cells from PBMCs. Documented subset: CD45RA-negative fraction. These receptors were taken from a man between 18 and 35 years old in good health. Some clones in this sample may be carry-over from other donors' samples.

The V and J genes are TRBV7-8 and TRBJ2-7; D may match TRBD1 or TRBD2 (5 bases each). CDR3 length: 14 residues. Trimming left V 8 bases short and J 2 bases short, with 16 bases between. The germline V gene encodes CDR1 SGHVS and CDR2 FQNEAQ. In DNA, the CDR3 is TGTGCCAGCCGAGGGGAAGTTGGGGCCTACGAGCAGTACTTC. This sequence encodes CASRGEVGAYEQYF.

The rearrangement links TRBV5-4 to TRBJ1-2, with TRBD1 identical over 8 bases. Germline V gene lookup returns CDR1 SGHNT and CDR2 YYREEE (reference sequence). Trimming removed 3 bases from V and 9 bases from J; junction bases left unmatched: 16. The CDR3 covers 16 residues. This chain's CDR3 is CASSSSGQGLLRSYTF. CDR3 bases: TGTGCCAGCAGCTCATCTGGACAGGGACTGTTGAGAAGCTACACCTTC. Full variable domain (missing parts from reference TRBV5-4 and TRBJ1-2): ETGVTQSPTHLIKTRGQQVTLRCSSQSGHNTVSWYQQALGQGPQFIFQYYREEENGRGNFPPRFSGLQFPNYSSELNVNALELDDSALYLCASSSSGQGLLRSYTFGSGTRLTVV.

This chain uses TRBV14 with TRBJ2-7; the D call may be TRBD1 or TRBD2 (6 bases each). The V gene lost 4 bases and the J gene lost 0 bases, with 13 bases spanning the gap. From germline, CDR1 is SGHDN and CDR2 FVKESK. The CDR3 totals 15 residues. The CDR3 sequence: CASSRGGGISYEQYF. DNA for the CDR3: TGTGCCAGCAGCCGAGGGGGAGGAATCTCCTACGAGCAGTACTTC.

With respect to this clone: The limits of the CDR3 on the DNA are not certain, so only TCRdb's listed CDR3 is given. The chain couples TRBV2 to TRBJ2-2; TRBD2, the table's D call, lacks a check against the DNA. Counting both end residues, the CDR3 totals 11 amino acids. Germline V lookup: CDR1 SNHLY, CDR2 FYNNEI. The CDR3 protein is CASSAPGSCFF.

This clone was seen only once. The chain combines TRBV6-1 with TRBJ2-7; 11 nucleotides align to TRBD2. The CDR3 spans 18 residues. Germline CDR1 MNHNS, CDR2 SASEGT. V lost 3 bases to trimming and J lost 3 bases; unmatched junction nucleotides: 13. CDR3 bases: TGTGCCAGCAGTGAGCGGACAGGGAGTCTAGCGGGGGGCTACGAGCAGTACTTC. This gives the protein CASSERTGSLAGGYEQYF.

The chain couples TRBV4-2 to TRBJ2-7; perhaps D is TRBD1 or TRBD2 (5 bases each). Trimming pared 2 bases from V and 3 bases from J, leaving 17 bases between. The CDR3 is 16 residues long. CDR1 and CDR2 from the germline V gene are LGHNA and YNFKEQ. CDR3 residues: CASSQSGQGIHYEQYF. In DNA, the CDR3 is TGTGCCAGCAGCCAATCGGGGCAGGGTATCCACTACGAGCAGTACTTC.

J is TRBJ2-3 and V is TRBV7-2, with D uncertain. V lost 2 bases to trimming and J lost 2 bases, with 8 bases between them. The CDR3 spans 14 residues. The germline CDR1 and CDR2 sequences are SGHTA and FQGNSA. CDR3: CASSLSRYTDTQYF. CDR3 nucleotides: TGTGCCAGCAGCTTAAGTAGGTACACAGATACGCAGTATTTT.

The chain carries TRBV5-1 and TRBJ1-5; no clear D. Germline V gives CDR1 SGHRS, CDR2 YFSETQ. The CDR3 runs 13 residues. Trimming cost V 4 bases and J 4 bases, with 9 bases left between them. CDR3 DNA sequence: TGCGCCAGCAGCCCAGGCGTTAATCAGCCCCAGCATTTT. Protein: CASSPGVNQPQHF. The variable domain in full, with the rest retrieved from reference TRBV5-1 and TRBJ1-5, is KAGVTQTPRYLIKTRGQQVTLSCSPISGHRSVSWYQQTPGQGLQFLFEYFSETQRNKGNFPGRFSGRQFSNSRSEMNVSTLELGDSALYLCASSPGVNQPQHFGDGTRLSIL.

This sequence joins TRBV4-2 and TRBJ2-1, with 14 positions matching TRBD2. The germline V gene encodes CDR1 LGHNA and CDR2 YNFKEQ. The CDR3 has 15 residues. The J segment lost 8 bases and the V segment lost 3 bases, leaving 3 bases of the junction unmatched. CDR3 coding DNA: TGTGCCAGCAGCCATGGGGGACTAGCGGGAGATGAGCAGTTCTTC. This gives the protein CASSHGGLAGDEQFF.

The rearrangement uses TRBV7-6 and TRBJ2-1, with D perhaps given as TRBD1 or TRBD2 (5 bases each). Trimming took 5 bases from V and 5 from J, leaving 13 bases between them. The CDR3 is 14 amino acids. CDR1 and CDR2 from the germline V gene are SGHVS and FNYEAQ. CDR3 DNA sequence: TGTGCCAGCAGCCCCGGGGCGGCCAACAATGAGCAGTTCTTC. Translation gives CASSPGAANNEQFF.

The chain has TRBV28 and TRBJ1-5; possibly TRBD1 for D (5 bases). Trimming removed 6 bases at V and 9 bases at J, with 12 bases between. The CDR3 loop spans 12 amino acids. CDR1 is MDHEN, CDR2 SYDVKM, per germline. DNA of the CDR3: TGTGCCAGCAGCTATGGGGGTGTGCCCCAGCATTTT. It specifies CASSYGGVPQHF.

This rearrangement joins TRBV10-1 to TRBJ2-1, with a possible D match to TRBD2 (5 bases). Trimming pared 4 bases from V and 0 bases from J, leaving 10 bases between. Germline assignment: CDR1 WNHNN and CDR2 SYGVQD (reference sequence). The CDR3 is made up of 15 amino acids. The CDR3 sequence: CASSVSGNSYNEQFF. CDR3 in DNA: TGCGCCAGCAGTGTATCCGGGAACTCCTACAATGAGCAGTTCTTC.

CDR3 loop: CASSLETGKDTQYF. In DNA, the CDR3 is TGTGCCAGTAGTCTCGAGACAGGGAAAGATACGCAGTATTTT. J is TRBJ2-3 and V is TRBV19; 7 positions agree with TRBD1. V dropped 5 bases and J dropped 5; count of bases not matched to a gene: 7. This CDR3 contains 14 residues. CDR1 LNHDA and CDR2 SQIVND come from the germline V gene (reference sequence).

This chain connects TRBV5-4 to TRBJ1-1, with 7 nucleotides matching TRBD1. V was clipped by 4 bases and J by 1 base; unmatched bases: 10. The CDR3 runs to 16 residues. Per germline, CDR1 SGHNT and CDR2 YYREEE (reference sequence). The CDR3 coding sequence is TGTGCCAGCAGCCCCGACAACAGGGGTTGGAACACTGAAGCTTTCTTT. Translating it yields CASSPDNRGWNTEAFF.

J is TRBJ2-4 and V is TRBV19; TRBD2 agrees at 7 bases. Germline V gene sequence: CDR1 LNHDA, CDR2 SQIVND (reference sequence). V shed 5 bases and J 11 bases; nucleotides not matched to a gene: 12. The CDR3 consists of 14 residues. CDR3: CASSPEVYTSVQYF. In nucleotides, the CDR3 is TGTGCCAGTAGTCCAGAGGTCTATACTAGCGTTCAGTACTTC.

This clone was detected ten times or more. The gene calls are TRBV30 and TRBJ1-1; perhaps TRBD1 as D (6 bases). CDR3 length: 13 amino acids. The germline gives CDR1 GTSNPN, CDR2 SVGIG (reference sequence). V was clipped by 3 bases and J by 3 bases, with 11 bases between them. The CDR3 DNA reads TGTGCCTGGAGCGGGGGGGGCTACACTGAAGCTTTCTTT. The encoded protein is CAWSGGGYTEAFF.

The chain uses TRBV29-1 and TRBJ1-1; the match to TRBD1 covers 8 bases. The CDR3 spans 14 residues. Trimming took 7 bases from V and 1 from J; bases not matched to a gene: 8. From germline, CDR1 is SQVTM and CDR2 ANQGSEA. The CDR3 region is CSAVDTGGNTEAFF. The CDR3 DNA reads TGCAGCGCTGTTGATACAGGGGGGAACACTGAAGCTTTCTTT.

This sequence joins TRBV7-3 and TRBJ2-2; D not resolved. Trimming removed 5 bases from V and 1 base from J, with 8 bases in between. This CDR3 comprises 14 residues. Germline V gene sequence: CDR1 SGHTA, CDR2 FQGTGA. In DNA form, the CDR3 reads TGTGCCAGCAGCAAACTCAGGAACACCGGGGAGCTGTTTTTT. Translating it yields CASSKLRNTGELFF. The full variable domain, rest sourced from reference TRBV7-3 and TRBJ2-2, is GAGVSQTPSNKVTEKGKYVELRCDPISGHTALYWYRQSLGQGPEFLIYFQGTGAADDSGLPNDRFFAVRPEGSVSTLKIQRTERGDSAVYLCASSKLRNTGELFFGEGSRLTVL.

This chain uses TRBV7-3 with TRBJ2-1, with a possible D match to TRBD1 (6 bases). This CDR3 is 15 amino acids long. The V end was cut by 3 bases, the J end by 8 bases, with 17 bases between. Looked up from germline, CDR1 is SGHTA and CDR2 is FQGTGA. As DNA, the CDR3 is TGTGCCAGCAGCTTGGGGCAGGGACAAGGTCATGAGCAGTTCTTC. Translated, it gives CASSLGQGQGHEQFF.

This chain joins TRBV7-3 and TRBJ1-1, with D possibly being TRBD1 (5 bases). In germline, CDR1 is SGHTA, CDR2 FQGTGA. The CDR3 consists of 12 residues. Trimming shortened V by 5 bases and J by 7 bases, and 11 bases separated the two germline ends. CDR3 DNA: TGTGCCAGCAGCCGTTTCGGGGGTGAAGCTTTCTTT. Its translation is CASSRFGGEAFF.

This clone has at least ten counts. The gene calls are TRBV5-1 and TRBJ2-7; 7 bases are a match to TRBD1. V was clipped by 4 bases and J by 3 bases; unmatched bases: 10. The CDR3 is 15 residues long. Germline values: CDR1 SGHRS, CDR2 YFSETQ. The DNA of the CDR3 is TGCGCCAGCAGCGGGACAGCTACCTCCAACTACGAGCAGTACTTC. Translated, it gives CASSGTATSNYEQYF.

The chain employs TRBV29-1 and TRBJ2-7, with 10 bases identical to TRBD1. Losses at the gene ends were 7 bases for V and 3 bases for J; bases not matched to a gene: 9. CDR3 size: 14 residues. Germline values: CDR1 SQVTM, CDR2 ANQGSEA. CDR3 sequence: CSALPGQGNYEQYF. The CDR3 nucleotides read TGCAGCGCTCTCCCGGGACAGGGGAACTACGAGCAGTACTTC.

This sequence joins TRBV28 and TRBJ1-1, with D maybe TRBD1 (5 bases). The CDR3 sequence is 14 residues long. The V gene lost 6 bases and the J gene lost 0 bases, with 11 bases spanning the gap. Germline CDR1 reads MDHEN; CDR2 reads SYDVKM. CDR3 amino acids: CASSRGTMNTEAFF. The CDR3 DNA reads TGTGCCAGCAGCCGAGGGACCATGAACACTGAAGCTTTCTTT.

CDR3 loop: CASSLTGTSGGWETQYF. CDR3 coding DNA: TGTGCCAGCAGCTTAACAGGGACTAGCGGGGGCTGGGAGACCCAGTACTTC. This rearrangement joins TRBV11-2 to TRBJ2-5; 14 nucleotides line up with TRBD2. The CDR3 consists of 17 residues. Germline loops: CDR1 SGHAT, CDR2 FQNNGV. V lost 2 bases and J lost 5; bases outside the gene matches: 7.

In this sample, this clone turned up many times. The chain carries TRBV7-9 and TRBJ2-2; D gene uncertain. CDR3 length equals 18 residues. V shed 3 bases and J shed 6 bases, with 23 bases lying between them. Germline values: CDR1 SEHNR, CDR2 FQNEAQ (reference sequence). CDR3 sequence (DNA): TGTGCCAGCAGCTTGGATCCATGGCGATCTTTTAACGCCGGGGAGCTGTTTTTT. Translation gives CASSLDPWRSFNAGELFF.

Note on this clone: Since a far larger clone is one base different, this is likely a read error. The chain joins TRBV2 to TRBJ2-1, with 9 bases identical to TRBD2. The germline gives CDR1 SNHLY, CDR2 FYNNEI. This CDR3 is 17 amino acids long. V lost 6 bases to trimming and J lost 9 bases; unmatched junction nucleotides: 18. The CDR3 sequence: CASSPGLATTRNSEQFF. CDR3 coding DNA: TGTGCCAGCAGCCCAGGACTAGCGACTACCCGAAACAGTGAGCAGTTCTTC.

This clone was observed a few times. This same CDR3 is encoded by further DNA sequences in the sample. This chain's CDR3 is CAWGTGNYGYTF. The DNA for the CDR3 is TGTGCCTGGGGGACAGGGAACTATGGCTACACCTTC. The chain uses TRBV30 and TRBJ1-2, with TRBD1 identical over 9 bases. CDR3 length: 12 residues. V trimming: 5 bases; J trimming: 2 bases; junction bases outside the gene matches: 0. Germline loops: CDR1 GTSNPN, CDR2 SVGIG (reference sequence).

The chain employs TRBV30 and TRBJ2-1, with a possible D match to TRBD2 (6 bases). The CDR3 loop spans 17 amino acids. V was shortened by 1 base and J by 3 bases, with 19 bases between the two germline ends. The germline V gene encodes CDR1 GTSNPN and CDR2 SVGIG (reference sequence). The DNA for the CDR3 is TGTGCCTGGAGTGCCTCCCGTTGGGGCGGGGTCTACAATGAGCAGTTCTTC. Its translation is CAWSASRWGGVYNEQFF. The entire variable domain, with the rest obtained from reference TRBV30 and TRBJ2-1, is as follows: SQTIHQWPATLVQPVGSPLSLECTVEGTSNPNLYWYRQAAGRGLQLLFYSVGIGQISSEVPQNLSASRPQDRQFILSSKKLLLSDSGFYLCAWSASRWGGVYNEQFFGPGTRLTVL.

The chain employs TRBV15 and TRBJ2-5, with D uncertain. Trimming took 6 bases from V and 4 from J, leaving 6 bases between them. The germline CDR1 and CDR2 sequences are LNHNV and YYDKDF (reference sequence). The CDR3 has 11 amino acids. As DNA, the CDR3 is TGTGCCACCAGTTCCCTAGAGACCCAGTACTTC. Its translation: CATSSLETQYF.

The chain uses TRBV7-8 and TRBJ1-2; D is unclear. Between the trimmed V and J ends, which lost 6 bases and 0 bases, there was a span of 17 bases. The CDR3 length is 16 residues. CDR1 is SGHVS and CDR2 is FQNEAQ in the germline V gene. CDR3 region: CASSLTGSSANYGYTF. The CDR3 nucleotides are TGTGCCAGCAGTCTTACTGGGTCTAGCGCTAACTATGGCTACACCTTC.

This rearrangement joins TRBV30 to TRBJ2-3; D is possibly TRBD2 (6 bases). Germline loops: CDR1 GTSNPN, CDR2 SVGIG (reference sequence). This CDR3 contains 16 residues. The V and J ends lost 0 bases and 0 bases respectively, with 13 bases between them. The CDR3 DNA follows: TGTGCCTGGAGTGTTCGGGGGAGAGGAAGCACAGATACGCAGTATTTT. Its translation: CAWSVRGRGSTDTQYF.

This chain's CDR3 is CASSVDGRARSGNTIYF. CDR3 coding DNA: TGTGCCAGCAGCGTAGACGGCAGGGCCCGCTCTGGAAACACCATATATTTT. V gene TRBV9 combines with J gene TRBJ1-3; D possibly corresponds to TRBD1 (5 bases). The CDR3 spans 17 residues. Trimming stripped 0 bases from V and 0 bases from J, with 13 bases between. In germline, CDR1 is SGDLS, CDR2 YYNGEE.